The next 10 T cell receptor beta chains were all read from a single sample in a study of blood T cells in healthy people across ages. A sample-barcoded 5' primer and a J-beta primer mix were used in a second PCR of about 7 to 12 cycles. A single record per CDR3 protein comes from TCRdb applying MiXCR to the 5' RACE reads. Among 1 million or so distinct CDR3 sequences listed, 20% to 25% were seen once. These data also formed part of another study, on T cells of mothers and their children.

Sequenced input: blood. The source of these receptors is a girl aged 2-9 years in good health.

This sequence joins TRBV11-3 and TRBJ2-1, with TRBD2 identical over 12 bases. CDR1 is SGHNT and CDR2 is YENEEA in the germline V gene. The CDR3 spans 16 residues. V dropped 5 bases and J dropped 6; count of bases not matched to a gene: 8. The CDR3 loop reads CASSPVGLAGFNEQFF. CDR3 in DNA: TGTGCCAGCAGCCCCGTCGGACTAGCGGGATTCAATGAGCAGTTCTTC.

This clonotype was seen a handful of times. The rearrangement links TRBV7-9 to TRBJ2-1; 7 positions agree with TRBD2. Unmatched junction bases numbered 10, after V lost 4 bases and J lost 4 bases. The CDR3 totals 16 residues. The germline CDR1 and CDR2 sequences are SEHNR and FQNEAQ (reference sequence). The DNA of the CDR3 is TGTGCCAGCAGCTCCCGCCGGCTAGCGGATTACAATGAGCAGTTCTTC. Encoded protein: CASSSRRLADYNEQFF.

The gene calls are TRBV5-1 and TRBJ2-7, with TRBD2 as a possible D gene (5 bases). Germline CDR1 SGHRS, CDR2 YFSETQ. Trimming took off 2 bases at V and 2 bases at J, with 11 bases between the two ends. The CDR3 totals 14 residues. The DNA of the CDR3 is TGCGCCAGCAGCTTTCCGGACGGGACCTACGAGCAGTACTTC. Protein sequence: CASSFPDGTYEQYF. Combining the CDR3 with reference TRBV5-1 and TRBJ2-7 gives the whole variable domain KAGVTQTPRYLIKTRGQQVTLSCSPISGHRSVSWYQQTPGQGLQFLFEYFSETQRNKGNFPGRFSGRQFSNSRSEMNVSTLELGDSALYLCASSFPDGTYEQYFGPGTRLTVT.

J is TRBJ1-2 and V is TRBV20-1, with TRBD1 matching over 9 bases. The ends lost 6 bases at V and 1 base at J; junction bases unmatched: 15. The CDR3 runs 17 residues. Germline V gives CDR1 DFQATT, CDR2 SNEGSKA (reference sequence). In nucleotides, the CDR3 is TGCAGTGCCCCCCGGACAGGGGTGGAGGGGTTTAACTATGGCTACACCTTC. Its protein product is CSAPRTGVEGFNYGYTF.

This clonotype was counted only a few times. CDR3 amino acids: CASIGGLKETQYF. The DNA for the CDR3 is TGTGCCAGCATCGGGGGGCTTAAAGAGACCCAGTACTTC. V and J are TRBV25-1 and TRBJ2-5; maybe TRBD2 (7 bases). Trimming shortened V by 7 bases and J by 3 bases, and 12 bases separated the two germline ends. CDR1 MGHDK and CDR2 SYGVNS come from the germline V gene. This CDR3 contains 13 residues.

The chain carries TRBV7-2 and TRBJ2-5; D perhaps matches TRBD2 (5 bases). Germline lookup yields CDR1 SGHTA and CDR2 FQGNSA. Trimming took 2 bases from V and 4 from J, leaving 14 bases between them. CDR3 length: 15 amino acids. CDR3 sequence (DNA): TGTGCCAGCAGCTTAAGTAGGCCTAGCTCAGAGACCCAGTACTTC. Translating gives CASSLSRPSSETQYF.

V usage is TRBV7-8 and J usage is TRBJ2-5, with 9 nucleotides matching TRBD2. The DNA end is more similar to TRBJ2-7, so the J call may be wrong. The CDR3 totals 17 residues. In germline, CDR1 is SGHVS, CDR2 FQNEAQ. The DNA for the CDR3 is TGTGCCAGCAGCTTAGAGCTTTGGCTAGCGGGAATGAACGAGCAGTACTTC. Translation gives CASSLELWLAGMNEQYF.

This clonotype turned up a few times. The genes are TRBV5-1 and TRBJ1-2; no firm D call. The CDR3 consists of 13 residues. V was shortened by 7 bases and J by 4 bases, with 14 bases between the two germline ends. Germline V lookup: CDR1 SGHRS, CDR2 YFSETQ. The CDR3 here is CASGPEISYGYTF. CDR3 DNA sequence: TGCGCCAGCGGACCAGAGATTAGCTATGGCTACACCTTC.

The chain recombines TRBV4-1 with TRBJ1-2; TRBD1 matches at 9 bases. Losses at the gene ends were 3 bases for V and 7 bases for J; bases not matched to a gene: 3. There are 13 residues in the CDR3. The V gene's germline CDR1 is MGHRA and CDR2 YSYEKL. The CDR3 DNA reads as TGCGCCAGCAGCCAGACAGGGGGAACTGGCTACACCTTC. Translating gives CASSQTGGTGYTF.

Here the CDR3 DNA reads TGCGCCAGCAGGACGAGACAGGGCATATCCGAGCAGTACTTC. Amino acids: CASRTRQGISEQYF. The J gene is TRBJ2-7, the V gene TRBV5-1; 7 bases match TRBD1. This CDR3 comprises 14 residues. Germline CDR1 and CDR2: SGHRS and YFSETQ. With V trimmed by 5 bases and J by 6 bases, 11 bases remained unmatched.